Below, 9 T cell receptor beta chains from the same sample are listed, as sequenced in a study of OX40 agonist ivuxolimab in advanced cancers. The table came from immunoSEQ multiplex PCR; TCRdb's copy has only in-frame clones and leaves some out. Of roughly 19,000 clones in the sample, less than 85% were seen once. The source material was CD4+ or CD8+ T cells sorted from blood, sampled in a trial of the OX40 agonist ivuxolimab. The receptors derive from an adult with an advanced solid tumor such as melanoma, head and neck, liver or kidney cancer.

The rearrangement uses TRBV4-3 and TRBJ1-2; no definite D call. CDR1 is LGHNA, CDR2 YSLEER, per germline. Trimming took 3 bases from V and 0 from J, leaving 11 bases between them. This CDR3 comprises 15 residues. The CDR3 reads CASSHERSANYGYTF. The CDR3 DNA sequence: TGCGCCAGCAGCCATGAAAGATCAGCTAACTATGGCTACACCTTC.

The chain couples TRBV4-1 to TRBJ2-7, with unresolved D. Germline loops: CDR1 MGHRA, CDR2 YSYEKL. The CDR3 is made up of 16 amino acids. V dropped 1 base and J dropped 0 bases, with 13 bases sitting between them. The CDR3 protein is CASSQAQATGSYEQYF. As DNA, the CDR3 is TGCGCCAGCAGCCAAGCTCAGGCGACCGGCTCCTACGAGCAGTACTTC.

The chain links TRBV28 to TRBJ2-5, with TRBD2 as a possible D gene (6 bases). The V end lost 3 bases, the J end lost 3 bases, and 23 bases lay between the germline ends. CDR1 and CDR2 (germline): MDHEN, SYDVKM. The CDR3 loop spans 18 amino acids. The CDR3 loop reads CASSFRAGNLPNEETQYF. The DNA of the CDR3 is TGTGCCAGCAGTTTTCGCGCGGGGAACCTCCCCAATGAAGAGACCCAGTACTTC.

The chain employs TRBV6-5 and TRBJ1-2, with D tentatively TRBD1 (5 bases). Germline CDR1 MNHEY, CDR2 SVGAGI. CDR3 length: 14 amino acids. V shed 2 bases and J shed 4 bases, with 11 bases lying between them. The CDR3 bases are TGTGCCAGCAGTTACGAGGGGACGGCCTATGGCTACACCTTC. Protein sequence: CASSYEGTAYGYTF.

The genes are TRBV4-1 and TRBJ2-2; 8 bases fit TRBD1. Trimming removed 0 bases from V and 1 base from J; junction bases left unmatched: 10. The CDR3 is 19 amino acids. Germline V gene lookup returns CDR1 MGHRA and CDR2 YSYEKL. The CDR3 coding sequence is TGCGCCAGCAGCCAAGATGGGACAGGAGGATGGAGGAACACCGGGGAGCTGTTTTTT. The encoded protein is CASSQDGTGGWRNTGELFF.

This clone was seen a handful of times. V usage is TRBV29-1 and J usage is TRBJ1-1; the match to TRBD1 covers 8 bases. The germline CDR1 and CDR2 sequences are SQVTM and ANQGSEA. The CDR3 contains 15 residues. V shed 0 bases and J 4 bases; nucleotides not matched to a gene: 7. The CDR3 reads CSVEDPATGATEAFF. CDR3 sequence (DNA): TGCAGCGTTGAAGATCCCGCGACAGGGGCCACTGAAGCTTTCTTT.

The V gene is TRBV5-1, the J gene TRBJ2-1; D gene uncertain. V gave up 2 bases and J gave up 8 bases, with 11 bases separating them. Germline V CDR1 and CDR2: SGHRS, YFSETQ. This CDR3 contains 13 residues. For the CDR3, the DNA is TGCGCCAGCAGCTTTAACCCCTTCGATGAGCAGTTCTTC. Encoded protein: CASSFNPFDEQFF.

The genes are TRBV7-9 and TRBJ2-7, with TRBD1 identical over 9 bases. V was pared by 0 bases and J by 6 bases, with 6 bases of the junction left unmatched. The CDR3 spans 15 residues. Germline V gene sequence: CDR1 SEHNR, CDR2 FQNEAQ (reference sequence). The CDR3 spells CASSLASGQGGEQYF. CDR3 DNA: TGTGCCAGCAGCTTAGCTTCGGGACAGGGAGGCGAGCAGTACTTC.

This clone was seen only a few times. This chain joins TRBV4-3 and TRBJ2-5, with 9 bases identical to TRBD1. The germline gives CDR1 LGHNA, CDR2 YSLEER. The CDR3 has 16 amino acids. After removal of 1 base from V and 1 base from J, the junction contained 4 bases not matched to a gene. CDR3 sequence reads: CASSQGTGALQETQYF. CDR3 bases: TGCGCCAGCAGCCAAGGGACAGGGGCTCTCCAAGAGACCCAGTACTTC.